The sequence of this T cell receptor (beta chain) was determined in a study of cytomegalovirus exposure and HLA in healthy donors. Study information: In an earlier analysis, approximately 120 million unique TCR beta sequences were found from about 180 million T cells. Study outcomes and limitations: Trimming of TCR beta V- and J-genes showed a link, identified in a later analysis, to a missense DCLRE1C variant.

The PCR ran on 60 Vbeta and 13 Jbeta primers. Clones were read by immunoSEQ multiplex PCR, and TCRdb kept only the in-frame ones, dropping some. The sample has 140,000 to 150,000 clones; roughly 72% are singletons. Comments on this clone: Its specificity is unknown.

V gave up 2 bases and J gave up 4 bases, with 17 bases separating them. CDR3 length: 16 amino acids. The V gene's germline CDR1 is SGHTA and CDR2 FQGNSA. While unrecorded immune exposures were likely, the donors were nominally healthy when sampled. This rearrangement joins TRBV7-2 to TRBJ1-2; the D gene is possibly TRBD1 (6 bases). The clonotype was recovered from a man aged 40-55 years in good health and CMV-seronegative. The specimen sequenced was PBMCs. This CDR3 reads CASSLPPGGGSYGYTF. CDR3 in DNA: TGTGCCAGCAGCTTACCCCCCGGGGGGGGCAGCTATGGCTACACCTTC.